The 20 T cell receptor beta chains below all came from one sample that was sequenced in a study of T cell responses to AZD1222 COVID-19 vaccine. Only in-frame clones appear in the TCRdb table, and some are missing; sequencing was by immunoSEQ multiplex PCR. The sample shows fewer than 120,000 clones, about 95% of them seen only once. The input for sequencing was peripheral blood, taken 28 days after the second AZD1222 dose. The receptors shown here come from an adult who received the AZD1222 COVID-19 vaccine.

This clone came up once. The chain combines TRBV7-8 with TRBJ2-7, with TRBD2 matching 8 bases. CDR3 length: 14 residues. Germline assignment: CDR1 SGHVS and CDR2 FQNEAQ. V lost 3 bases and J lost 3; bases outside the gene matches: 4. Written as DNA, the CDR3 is TGTGCCAGCAGCTTTAGCGGGGCCTACTACGAGCAGTACTTC. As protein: CASSFSGAYYEQYF.

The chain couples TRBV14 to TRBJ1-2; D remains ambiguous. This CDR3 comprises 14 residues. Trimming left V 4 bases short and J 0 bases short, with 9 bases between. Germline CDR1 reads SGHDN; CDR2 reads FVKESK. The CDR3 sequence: CASSPPLANYGYTF. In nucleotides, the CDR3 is TGTGCCAGCAGCCCCCCGCTGGCTAACTATGGCTACACCTTC.

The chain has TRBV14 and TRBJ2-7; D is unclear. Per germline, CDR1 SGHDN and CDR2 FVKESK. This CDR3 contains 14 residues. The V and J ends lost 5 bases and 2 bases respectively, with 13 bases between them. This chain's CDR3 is CASSWGTRAYEQYF. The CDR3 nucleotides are TGTGCCAGCAGCTGGGGTACAAGGGCCTACGAGCAGTACTTC. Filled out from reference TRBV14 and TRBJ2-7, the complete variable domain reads EAGVTQFPSHSVIEKGQTVTLRCDPISGHDNLYWYRRVMGKEIKFLLHFVKESKQDESGMPNNRFLAERTGGTYSTLKVQPAELEDSGVYFCASSWGTRAYEQYFGPGTRLTVT.

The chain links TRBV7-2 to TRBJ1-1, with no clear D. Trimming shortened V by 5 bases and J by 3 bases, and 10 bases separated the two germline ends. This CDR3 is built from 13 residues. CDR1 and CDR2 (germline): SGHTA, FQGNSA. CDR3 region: CASSTLRDTEAFF. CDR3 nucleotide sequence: TGTGCCAGCAGCACTTTAAGGGACACTGAAGCTTTCTTT.

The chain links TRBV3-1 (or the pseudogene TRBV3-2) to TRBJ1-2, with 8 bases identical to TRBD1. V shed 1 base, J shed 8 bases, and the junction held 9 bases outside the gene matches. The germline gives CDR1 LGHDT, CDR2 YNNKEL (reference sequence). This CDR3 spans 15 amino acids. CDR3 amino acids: CASSQVIQGVEGYTF. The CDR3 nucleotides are TGTGCCAGCAGCCAAGTTATACAGGGGGTGGAGGGCTACACCTTC.

DNA of the CDR3: TGTGCCAGTAGTATATTACAGGGTAAGGGGAACACTGAAGCTTTCTTT. Its translation: CASSILQGKGNTEAFF. The rearrangement links TRBV19 to TRBJ1-1, with D perhaps TRBD1 (6 bases). The CDR3 is 16 amino acids. Trimming pared 2 bases from V and 1 base from J, leaving 14 bases between. The germline V gene encodes CDR1 LNHDA and CDR2 SQIVND (reference sequence).

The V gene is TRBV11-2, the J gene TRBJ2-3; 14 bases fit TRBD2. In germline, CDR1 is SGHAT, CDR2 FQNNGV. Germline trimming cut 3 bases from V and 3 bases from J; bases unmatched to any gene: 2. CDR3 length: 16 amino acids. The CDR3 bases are TGTGCCAGCAGCTTCGGACTAGCGGGGGGTACAGATACGCAGTATTTT. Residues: CASSFGLAGGTDTQYF.

The CDR3 region is CASSHGPVKGYTF. In nucleotides, the CDR3 is TGTGCCAGCAGCCACGGGCCGGTTAAGGGCTACACCTTC. The chain couples TRBV3-1 (or the pseudogene TRBV3-2) to TRBJ1-2; D ambiguous. This CDR3 is built from 13 residues. Germline V CDR1 and CDR2: LGHDT, YNNKEL (reference sequence). V was clipped by 3 bases and J by 8 bases, with 13 bases between them.

The CDR3 DNA is TGCAGCGTTCGCGGGGGGCGCTCCTACAATGAGCAGTTCTTC. This encodes CSVRGGRSYNEQFF. The chain recombines TRBV29-1 with TRBJ2-1; 8 bases map to TRBD2. With 5 bases clipped from V and 0 bases from J, the junction kept 3 bases outside the gene matches. The CDR3 totals 14 residues. Germline V gene sequence: CDR1 SQVTM, CDR2 ANQGSEA.

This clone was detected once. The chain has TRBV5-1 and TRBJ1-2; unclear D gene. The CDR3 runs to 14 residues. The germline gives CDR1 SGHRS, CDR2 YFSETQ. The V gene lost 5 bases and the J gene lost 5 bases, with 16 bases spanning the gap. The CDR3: CASSPGYGRYGYTF. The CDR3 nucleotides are TGCGCCAGCAGTCCCGGGTATGGGAGGTATGGCTACACCTTC.

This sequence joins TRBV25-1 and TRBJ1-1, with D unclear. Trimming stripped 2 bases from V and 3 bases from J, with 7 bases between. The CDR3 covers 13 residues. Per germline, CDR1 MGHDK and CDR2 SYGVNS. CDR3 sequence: CASSERSYTEAFF. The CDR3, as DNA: TGTGCCAGCAGTGAAAGGTCCTACACTGAAGCTTTCTTT.

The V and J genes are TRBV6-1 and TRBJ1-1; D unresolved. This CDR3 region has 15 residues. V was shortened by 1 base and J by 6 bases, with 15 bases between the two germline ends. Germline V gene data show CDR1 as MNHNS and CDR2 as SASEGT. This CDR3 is CASSEGRKGAPEAFF. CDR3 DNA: TGTGCCAGCAGTGAAGGAAGAAAGGGCGCTCCTGAAGCTTTCTTT.

CDR3: CASSLAGTGLSPLHF. The CDR3 coding sequence is TGCGCCAGCAGCTTGGCCGGGACAGGCCTCTCACCCCTCCACTTT. This chain joins TRBV5-1 and TRBJ1-6, with 8 positions matching TRBD1. The germline gives CDR1 SGHRS, CDR2 YFSETQ. The length of the CDR3 is 15 residues. V lost 0 bases to trimming and J lost 10 bases; unmatched junction nucleotides: 6.

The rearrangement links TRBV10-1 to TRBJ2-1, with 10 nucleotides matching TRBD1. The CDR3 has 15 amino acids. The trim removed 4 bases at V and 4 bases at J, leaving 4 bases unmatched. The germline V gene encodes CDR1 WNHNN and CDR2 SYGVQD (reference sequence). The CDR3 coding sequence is TGCGCCAGCAGTGCCGGGACAGGGGTTTACAATGAGCAGTTCTTC. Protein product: CASSAGTGVYNEQFF.

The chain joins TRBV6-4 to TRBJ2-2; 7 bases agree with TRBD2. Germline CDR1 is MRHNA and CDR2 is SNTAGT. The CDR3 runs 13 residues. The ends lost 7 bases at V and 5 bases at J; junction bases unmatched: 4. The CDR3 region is CASKGLGTGELFF. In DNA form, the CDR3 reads TGTGCCAGCAAAGGACTAGGGACCGGGGAGCTGTTTTTT.

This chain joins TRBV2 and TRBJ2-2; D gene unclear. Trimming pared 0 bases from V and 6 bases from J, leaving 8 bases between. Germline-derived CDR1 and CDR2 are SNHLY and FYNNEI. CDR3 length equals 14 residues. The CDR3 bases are TGTGCCAGCAGTGAAGCGCTTTCGGCCGGGGAGCTGTTTTTT. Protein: CASSEALSAGELFF.

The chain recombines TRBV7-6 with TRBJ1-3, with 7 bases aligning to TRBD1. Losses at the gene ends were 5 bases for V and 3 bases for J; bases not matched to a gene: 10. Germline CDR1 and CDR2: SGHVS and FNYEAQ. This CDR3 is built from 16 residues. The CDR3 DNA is TGTGCCAGCAGCGTTTTGGGACAGTCCGATGGAAACACCATATATTTT. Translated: CASSVLGQSDGNTIYF.

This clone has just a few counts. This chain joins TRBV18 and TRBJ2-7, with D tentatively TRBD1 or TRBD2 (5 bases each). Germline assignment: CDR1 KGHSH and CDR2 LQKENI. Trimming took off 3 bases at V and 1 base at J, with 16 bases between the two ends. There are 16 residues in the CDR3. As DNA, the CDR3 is TGTGCCAGCTCACCTGATAGGGGACGGCTATCCTACGAGCAGTACTTC. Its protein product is CASSPDRGRLSYEQYF.

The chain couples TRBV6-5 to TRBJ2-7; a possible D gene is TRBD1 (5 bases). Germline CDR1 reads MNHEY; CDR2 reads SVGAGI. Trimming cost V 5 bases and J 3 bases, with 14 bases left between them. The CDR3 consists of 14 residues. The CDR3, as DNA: TGTGCCAGCAGTATAATGAGAAGGGGCTACGAGCAGTACTTC. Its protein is CASSIMRRGYEQYF.

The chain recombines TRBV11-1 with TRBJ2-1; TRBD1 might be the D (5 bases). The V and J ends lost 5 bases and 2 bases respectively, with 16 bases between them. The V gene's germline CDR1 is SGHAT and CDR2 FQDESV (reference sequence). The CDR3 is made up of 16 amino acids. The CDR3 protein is CASSETGVLPYNEQFF. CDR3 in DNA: TGTGCCAGCAGCGAAACAGGAGTTCTTCCCTACAATGAGCAGTTCTTC.